A selection of T cell receptor beta chains follows, all from one sample in a study of blood T cell repertoires in COVID-19. Measured with immunoSEQ multiplex PCR; TCRdb has only the in-frame clones, and not every one. The table records roughly 130,000 clones, 70% to 85% of them present only once. Source material: peripheral blood. The receptors were gathered from a woman in her fifties or sixties with acute or convalescent COVID-19. CDR3s leave out the opening cysteine and the closing phenylalanine or tryptophan. Each record gives: CDR3 length, V gene, J gene, CDR3 protein.

12	TRBV27	TRBJ1-2	ASSFRYAEDGYT
14	TRBV11-2	TRBJ1-3	ASSPLGRVSGNTIY
10	TRBV28	TRBJ1-5	ASTGGDQPQH
16	TRBV29-1	TRBJ1-1	SVEGGPGQGPMNTEAL
13	TRBV7-8	TRBJ1-6	ASSQPTGGYSPLH
12	TRBV9	TRBJ2-7	ASSEQGGDYEQY
15	TRBV24-1	TRBJ2-2	ATSDHRQGSHTGELF
9	TRBV6-5	TRBJ2-1	ASSYGKGEF
13	TRBV5-4	TRBJ1-3	ASSQPTGSGNTIY
13	TRBV5-1	TRBJ2-1	ASSLVRGGENEQF
12	TRBV23-1	TRBJ1-4	ASSQWTGDEKLF
13	TRBV25-1	TRBJ2-1	ASSDSGGAYNEQF
16	TRBV7-9	TRBJ2-3	ASSFAGTGYTDTDTQY
15	TRBV9	TRBJ1-3	ASSVEPHRVSGNTIY
12	TRBV6-5	TRBJ1-2	ASSTLQGAKGYT
13	TRBV25-1	TRBJ1-5	ASSDPGTGNQPQH
13	TRBV7-3	TRBJ1-1	ASSHTTGGNTEAF
11	TRBV7-3	TRBJ2-7	ASSSQDSYEQY
14	TRBV27	TRBJ1-4	ASSLWRPATNEKLF
15	TRBV18	TRBJ1-3	ASSATGGRTSGNTIY
12	TRBV29-1	TRBJ1-4	SVGWTGKEEKLF
12	TRBV30	TRBJ1-1	AWKEQGRNTEAF
13	TRBV11-2	TRBJ1-6	ASSLEKGLRSPLH
10	TRBV27	TRBJ2-3	ASRDRADTQY
14	TRBV24-1	TRBJ1-5	ATSDPGRGGNQPQH
9	TRBV20-1	TRBJ1-2	SARDDWERV
12	TRBV7-3	TRBJ1-1	ASSPHGGNTEAF
16	TRBV6-1	TRBJ2-3	ASSANWGSGGLTDTQY
13	TRBV7-9	TRBJ1-1	ASSPSTGVNTEAF
14	TRBV10-2	TRBJ1-5	ASSPTNRVSNQPQH
11	TRBV4-1	TRBJ2-7	ASSQLDRGEQY
13	TRBV28	TRBJ1-3	ASSSLQGHGNTIY
12	TRBV5-1	TRBJ2-1	ASSLESYYNEQF
10	TRBV2	TRBJ1-2	ASRLANYGYT
14	TRBV12-5	TRBJ1-2	ASGLAPQGDRYGYT
13	TRBV27	TRBJ2-7	ASSLVLAGTYEQY
11	TRBV30	TRBJ1-4	AWSGQGKEKLF
13	TRBV24-1	TRBJ2-1	ATSAADGDTNEQF
13	TRBV25-1	TRBJ1-1	ASSDAGARNTEAF
11	TRBV7-8	TRBJ2-7	ASSRGTDYEQY
13	TRBV30	TRBJ2-7	AWDHRGPLLYEQY
11	TRBV5-1	TRBJ1-2	ASRDRASYGYT
14	TRBV14	TRBJ1-6	ASSPGYRSYNSPLH
12	TRBV7-2	TRBJ2-7	ASSLASGGLEQY
13	TRBV30	TRBJ1-2	AWSVGQGSNYGYT
11	TRBV2	TRBJ1-3	ASSADFGNTIY
14	TRBV4-1	TRBJ1-5	ASSQDEGQGNRPQH
13	TRBV7-6	TRBJ2-7	ASSTYGTRTYEQY
15	TRBV7-8	TRBJ2-7	ASSFGLAGAASYEQY
13	TRBV21-1	TRBJ2-3	ASTSRNRGTDTQY
11	TRBV9	TRBJ2-3	ASSVGSADTQY
14	TRBV7-9	TRBJ2-3	ASSQGLAASTDTQY
12	TRBV5-6	TRBJ1-3	ASSGYSSGNTIY
13	TRBV6-5	TRBJ1-2	ASNSNEGAGYGYT
16	TRBV19	TRBJ1-6	ASSIQGQGFGLGSPLH
9	TRBV5-1	TRBJ1-2	ASRRSAGYT
11	TRBV29-1	TRBJ1-5	STRTGLDQPQH